This TCR beta chain was observed in a study of HIV-infected patients and healthy controls. The study, taken as a whole, reports: Compared with controls, mean Gini indices were significantly raised in HIV-infected repertoires, possibly indicating oligoclonality. Untreated HIV+ repertoires had roughly threefold fewer distinct CDR3s and lower Shannon diversity than healthy controls.

Whole blood was used without fractionation, so all unsorted peripheral T cells were included. Germline V gene lookup returns CDR1 LNHDA and CDR2 SQIVND (reference sequence). The V segment lost 3 bases and the J segment 2 bases; nucleotides outside the gene matches: 8. CDR3 size: 16 residues. This clonotype was picked up many times. Antigen specificity is unknown. About 480 ng RNA was reverse transcribed with alpha and beta constant-region primers. Separate chain-specific third strand synthesis with multiplexing indices produced the alpha and beta libraries. Each cDNA molecule was barcoded, and a single primer pair amplified each chain. After a brief PCR adding P5, P7 and a second index, roughly 25 amplification cycles followed. TCRdb re-called the 5' RACE reads with MiXCR, one entry per CDR3 protein. Among approximately 9,700 distinct CDR3 sequences listed, roughly 4.8% were seen once.

The chain carries TRBV19 and TRBJ2-5; TRBD1 aligns across 8 bases. This sequence originates from an adult with HIV infection. The specimen comprised blood, sampled before antiretroviral therapy. Here the CDR3 DNA reads TGTGCCAGTAGTATTAGACAGGGGCTGGGGCAAGAGACCCAGTACTTC. It translates to CASSIRQGLGQETQYF.